This TCR beta chain comes out of a study of early T cells in non-severe SARS-CoV-2 infection. Overall study findings and caveats: Matching with VDJdb favored anti-spike CD8 responses (missing private and CD4 specificities).

On this clonotype itself: Its antigen is currently unknown.

The CDR3 has 15 amino acids. Germline values: CDR1 DFQATT, CDR2 SNEGSKA (reference sequence). V trimming: 4 bases; J trimming: 8 bases; junction bases outside the gene matches: 15. Molecules of cDNA were individually given unique molecular identifiers that were attached to them. TCRdb fed the 5' RACE reads into MiXCR, producing one record per CDR3 protein. Of tens of thousands of distinct CDR3 sequences listed, around 12% were seen once; the top ten hold about 4%. The sequencing sample was made of whole blood. This sequence originates from an adult who was a healthcare worker with PCR-confirmed SARS-CoV-2 infection or an uninfected control (not recorded which). J is TRBJ1-2 and V is TRBV20-1, with 8 bases matching TRBD1. The CDR3 loop reads CSAISDREPSGGYTF. CDR3 coding DNA: TGCAGTGCTATCTCGGACAGGGAGCCTTCCGGGGGCTACACCTTC.